This TCR beta chain was recorded in a study of T cell changes during pregnancy in multiple sclerosis. CDR3 size: 14 residues. Generated by immunoSEQ multiplex PCR, the TCRdb table keeps only in-frame clones and is missing some. Of tens of thousands of clones listed, 93% are singletons. Source: peripheral blood, taken in the second trimester of pregnancy. The chain carries TRBV12-1 and TRBJ2-5; TRBD2 is the table's D call and was not checked against the DNA. TRBV12-1 is annotated as a pseudogene. The clonotype comes from a female donor with multiple sclerosis, enrolled in a pregnancy study. The CDR3 region is CASSFVGPQETQYF. CDR3 bases: TGTGCCAGCAGCTTTGTCGGTCCCCAAGAGACCCAGTACTTC.